A selection of T cell receptor beta chains follows, all from one sample in a study of chemoradiotherapy in HPV16-positive cancers. TCRdb's table, derived via immunoSEQ multiplex PCR, lists solely in-frame clones and lacks some. The table lists roughly 5,000 clones, 76% of them singletons. The biological material was taken from a patient who underwent chemoradiotherapy. The source of these receptors is a human donor with HPV-associated anogenital cancer. CDR3s include the opening cysteine and the closing phenylalanine or tryptophan. A D gene is named only where the DNA matches it firmly. Size is stated for part of the rows, as once, few or many counts, or as a class when the clone is expanded.

clone_size	d_call	v_call	j_call	cdr3_nt	cdr3_aa
.	.	TRBV6-1	TRBJ2-5	TGTGCCAGCAGTGTCGGACAACTTACAGAGACCCAGTACTTC	CASSVGQLTETQYF
.	TRBD1	TRBV2	TRBJ2-1	TGTGCCAGCAGCCCCAGGGGGCATGAGCAGTTCTTC	CASSPRGHEQFF
.	.	TRBV29-1	TRBJ2-6	TGCAGCGTTAACGGCGCCGGCTCTGGGGCCAACGTCCTGACTTTC	CSVNGAGSGANVLTF
.	.	TRBV5-1	TRBJ1-3	TGCGCCAGCAGCCCCTGGGACGTTGGAAACACCATATATTTT	CASSPWDVGNTIYF
.	TRBD2	TRBV6-5	TRBJ2-1	TGTGCCAGCACTCCGAGCGGGGCCGTCTACAATGAGCAGTTCTTC	CASTPSGAVYNEQFF
.	TRBD1	TRBV6-5	TRBJ1-3	TGTGCCAGCAGTTACGACAGGGGGCGAGGAAACACCATATATTTT	CASSYDRGRGNTIYF
.	.	TRBV28	TRBJ1-5	TGTGCCAGCAGGCTGGCACCCAATCAGCCCCAGCATTTT	CASRLAPNQPQHF
.	TRBD1	TRBV19	TRBJ1-1	TGTGCCAGTAGTACGAGGACAGGTATATCGGCTGAAGCTTTCTTT	CASSTRTGISAEAFF
.	.	TRBV7-2	TRBJ2-3	TGTGCCAGCAGCTTAGATGGAGGGGGAGTGGATACGCAGTATTTT	CASSLDGGGVDTQYF
.	.	TRBV11-2	TRBJ1-3	TGTGCCAGCAACATACTCCGGGGGAGGGGAAACACCATATATTTT	CASNILRGRGNTIYF
.	TRBD1	TRBV19	TRBJ2-4	TGTGCCAGTAGTCTAGGGGGACAGGGGAACCAAAACATTCAGTACTTC	CASSLGGQGNQNIQYF
.	TRBD2	TRBV7-9	TRBJ2-3	TGTGCCAGCAGCTTAGTGGTTGGTCAGCGGGAGGGGGTAGATACGCAGTATTTT	CASSLVVGQREGVDTQYF
once	.	TRBV2	TRBJ2-4	TGTGCCAGCAATAAGGATTTCCAAAACATTCAGTACTTC	CASNKDFQNIQYF
.	TRBD1	TRBV2	TRBJ1-5	TGTGCCAGCACCAGCGACAGGGTGGGGGGGCAGCCCCAGCATTTT	CASTSDRVGGQPQHF
few	TRBD1	TRBV7-2	TRBJ1-5	TGTGCCAGCAGCTTATACAGGGGATCTCAGCCCCAGCATTTT	CASSLYRGSQPQHF